This TCR beta chain originates from a study of blood T cells in healthy people across ages. V lost 4 bases, J lost 6 bases, and 6 bases stayed unmatched. CDR1 is MNHEY, CDR2 SVGEGT, per germline. This CDR3 has 15 amino acids. For the second PCR, which ran for about 7 to 11 cycles, a sample-barcoded 5' primer and a J-beta primer mix were used. The template-switch adaptor was a 5' adaptor with 12 random nucleotides. It tagged each cDNA molecule. Via MiXCR, TCRdb re-called the 5' RACE reads, giving one row per CDR3 protein. The data contain about 940,000 distinct CDR3 sequences, about 48% of them singletons.

The sample consisted of blood. The V and J genes are TRBV6-2 or TRBV6-3 and TRBJ2-1; 10 bases agree with TRBD2. The receptor's source is a man aged 30 to 39 in good health. CDR3 in amino acids: CASSSSGGVRNEQFF. The CDR3 nucleotides are TGTGCCAGCAGTTCTAGCGGGGGTGTTCGCAATGAGCAGTTCTTC.